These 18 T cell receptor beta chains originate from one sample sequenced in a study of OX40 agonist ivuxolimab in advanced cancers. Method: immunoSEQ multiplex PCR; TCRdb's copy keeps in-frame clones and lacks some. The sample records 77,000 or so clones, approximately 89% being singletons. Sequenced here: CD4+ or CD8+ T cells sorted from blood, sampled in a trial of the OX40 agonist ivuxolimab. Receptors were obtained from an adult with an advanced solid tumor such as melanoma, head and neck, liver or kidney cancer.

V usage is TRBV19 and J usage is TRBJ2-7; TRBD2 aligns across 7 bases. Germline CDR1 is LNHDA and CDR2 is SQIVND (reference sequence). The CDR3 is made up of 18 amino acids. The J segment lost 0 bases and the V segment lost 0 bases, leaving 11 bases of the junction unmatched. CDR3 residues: CASSIEGPGTTSSYEQYF. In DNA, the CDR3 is TGTGCCAGTAGTATAGAGGGCCCCGGGACTACCAGCTCCTACGAGCAGTACTTC.

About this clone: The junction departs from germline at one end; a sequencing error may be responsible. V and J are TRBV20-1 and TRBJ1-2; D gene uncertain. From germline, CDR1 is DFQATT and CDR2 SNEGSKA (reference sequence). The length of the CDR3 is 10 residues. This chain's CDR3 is CSARDPEWAF. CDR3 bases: TGCAGTGCTAGAGATCCCGAGTGGGCCTTC.

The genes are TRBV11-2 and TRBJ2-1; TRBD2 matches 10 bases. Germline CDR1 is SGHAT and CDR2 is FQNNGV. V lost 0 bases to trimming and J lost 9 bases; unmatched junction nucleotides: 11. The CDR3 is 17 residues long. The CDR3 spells CASSLDLWASGSPEQFF. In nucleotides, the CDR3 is TGTGCCAGCAGCTTAGATCTTTGGGCTAGCGGGAGCCCTGAGCAGTTCTTC. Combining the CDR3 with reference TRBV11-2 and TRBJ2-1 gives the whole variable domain EAGVAQSPRYKIIEKRQSVAFWCNPISGHATLYWYQQILGQGPKLLIQFQNNGVVDDSQLPKDRFSAERLKGVDSTLKIQPAKLEDSAVYLCASSLDLWASGSPEQFFGPGTRLTVL.

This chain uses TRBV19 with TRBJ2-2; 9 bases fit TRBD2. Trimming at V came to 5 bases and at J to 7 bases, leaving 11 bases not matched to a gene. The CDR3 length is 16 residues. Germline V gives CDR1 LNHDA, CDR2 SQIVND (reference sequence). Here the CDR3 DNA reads TGTGCCAGTAGTGCCCCCGGGACTAGCAAAGGCGGGGAGCTGTTTTTT. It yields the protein CASSAPGTSKGGELFF.

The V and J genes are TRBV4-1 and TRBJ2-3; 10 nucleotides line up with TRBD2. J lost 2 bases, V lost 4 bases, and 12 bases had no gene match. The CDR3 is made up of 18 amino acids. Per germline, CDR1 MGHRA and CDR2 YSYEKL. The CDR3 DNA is TGCGCCAGCAGCCCAGAGGGGAGCGGGAGGGCCCTCACAGATACGCAGTATTTT. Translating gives CASSPEGSGRALTDTQYF.

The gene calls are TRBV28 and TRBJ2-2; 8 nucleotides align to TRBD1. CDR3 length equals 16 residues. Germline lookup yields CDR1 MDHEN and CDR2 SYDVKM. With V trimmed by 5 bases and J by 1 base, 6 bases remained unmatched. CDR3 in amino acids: CASSPRQGQNTGELFF. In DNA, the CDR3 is TGTGCCAGCAGTCCGCGACAGGGGCAGAACACCGGGGAGCTGTTTTTT.

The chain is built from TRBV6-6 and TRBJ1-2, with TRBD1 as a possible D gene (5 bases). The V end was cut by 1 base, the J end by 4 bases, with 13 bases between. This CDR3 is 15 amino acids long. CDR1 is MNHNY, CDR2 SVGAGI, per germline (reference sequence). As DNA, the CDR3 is TGTGCCAGCAGTTACTTAAGGGCAGGGAGCTATGGCTACACCTTC. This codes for CASSYLRAGSYGYTF.

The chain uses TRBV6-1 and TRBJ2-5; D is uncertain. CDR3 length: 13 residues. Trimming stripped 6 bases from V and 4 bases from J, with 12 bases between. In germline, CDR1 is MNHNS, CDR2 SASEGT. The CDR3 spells CASRGPATETQYF. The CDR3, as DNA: TGTGCCAGCAGAGGACCGGCTACAGAGACCCAGTACTTC.

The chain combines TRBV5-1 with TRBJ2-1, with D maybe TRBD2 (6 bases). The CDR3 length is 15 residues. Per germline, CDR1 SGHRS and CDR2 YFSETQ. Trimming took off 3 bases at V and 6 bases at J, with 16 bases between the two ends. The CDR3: CASSSTGLIVNEQFF. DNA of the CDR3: TGCGCCAGCAGCTCTACGGGACTCATCGTCAATGAGCAGTTCTTC.

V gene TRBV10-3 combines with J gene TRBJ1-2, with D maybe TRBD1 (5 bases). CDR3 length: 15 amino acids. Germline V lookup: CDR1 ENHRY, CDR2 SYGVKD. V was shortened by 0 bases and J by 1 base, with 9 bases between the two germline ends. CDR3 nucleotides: TGTGCCATCAGTGAGTCAATTGGGGGTAACTATGGCTACACCTTC. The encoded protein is CAISESIGGNYGYTF.

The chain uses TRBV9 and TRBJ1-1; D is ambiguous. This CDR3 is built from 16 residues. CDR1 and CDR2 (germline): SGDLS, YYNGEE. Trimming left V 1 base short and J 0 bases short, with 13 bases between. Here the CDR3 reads CASSVRPTGVNTEAFF. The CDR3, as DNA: TGTGCCAGCAGCGTACGACCCACGGGCGTGAACACTGAAGCTTTCTTT.

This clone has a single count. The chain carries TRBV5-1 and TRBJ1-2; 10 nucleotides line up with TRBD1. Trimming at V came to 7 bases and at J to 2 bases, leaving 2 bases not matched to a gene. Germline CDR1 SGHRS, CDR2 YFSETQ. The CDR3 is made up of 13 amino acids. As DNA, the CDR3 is TGCGCCAGCTGGGGACAGGGGAACTATGGCTACACCTTC. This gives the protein CASWGQGNYGYTF.

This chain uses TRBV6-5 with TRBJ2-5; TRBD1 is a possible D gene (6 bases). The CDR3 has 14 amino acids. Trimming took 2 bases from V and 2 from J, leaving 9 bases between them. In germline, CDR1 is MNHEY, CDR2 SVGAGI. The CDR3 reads CASSYVGTQETQYF. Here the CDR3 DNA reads TGTGCCAGCAGTTACGTGGGGACACAAGAGACCCAGTACTTC.

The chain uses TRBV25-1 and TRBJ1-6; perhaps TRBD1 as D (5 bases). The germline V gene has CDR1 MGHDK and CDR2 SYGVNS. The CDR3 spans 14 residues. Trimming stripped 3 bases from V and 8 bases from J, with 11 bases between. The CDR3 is CASSEARGHSPLHF. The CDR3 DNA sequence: TGTGCCAGCAGTGAGGCTAGGGGCCATTCACCCCTCCACTTT. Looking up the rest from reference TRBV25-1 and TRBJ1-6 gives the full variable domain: EADIYQTPRYLVIGTGKKITLECSQTMGHDKMYWYQQDPGMELHLIHYSYGVNSTEKGDLSSESTVSRIRTEHFPLTLESARPSHTSQYLCASSEARGHSPLHFGNGTRLTVT.

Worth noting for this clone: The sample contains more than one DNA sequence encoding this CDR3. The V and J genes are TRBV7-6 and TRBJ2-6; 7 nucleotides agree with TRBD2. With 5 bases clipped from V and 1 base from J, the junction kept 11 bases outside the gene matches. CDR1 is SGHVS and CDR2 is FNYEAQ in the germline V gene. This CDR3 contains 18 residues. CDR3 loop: CASSPRGSGESGANVLTF. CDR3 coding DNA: TGTGCCAGCAGCCCGCGGGGGTCAGGTGAATCTGGGGCCAACGTCCTGACTTTC. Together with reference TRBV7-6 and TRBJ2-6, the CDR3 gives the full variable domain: GAGVSQSPRYKVTKRGQDVALRCDPISGHVSLYWYRQALGQGPEFLTYFNYEAQQDKSGLPNDRFSAERPEGSISTLTIQRTEQRDSAMYRCASSPRGSGESGANVLTFGAGSRLTVL.

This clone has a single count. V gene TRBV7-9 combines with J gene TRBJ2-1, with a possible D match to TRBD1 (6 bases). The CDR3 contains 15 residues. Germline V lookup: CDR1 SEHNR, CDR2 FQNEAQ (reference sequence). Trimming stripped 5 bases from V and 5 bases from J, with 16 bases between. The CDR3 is CASSPQGLGDNEQFF. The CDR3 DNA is TGTGCCAGCAGCCCTCAGGGGTTAGGGGACAATGAGCAGTTCTTC.

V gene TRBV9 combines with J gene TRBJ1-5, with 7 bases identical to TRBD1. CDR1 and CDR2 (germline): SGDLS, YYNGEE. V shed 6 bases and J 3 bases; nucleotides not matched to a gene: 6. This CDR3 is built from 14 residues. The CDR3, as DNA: TGTGCCAGCAATCGGGGACAGAACAATCAGCCCCAGCATTTT. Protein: CASNRGQNNQPQHF.

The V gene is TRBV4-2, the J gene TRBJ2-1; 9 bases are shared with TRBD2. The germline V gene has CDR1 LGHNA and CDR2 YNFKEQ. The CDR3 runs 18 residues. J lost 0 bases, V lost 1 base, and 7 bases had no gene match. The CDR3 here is CASSQATSGSSSYNEQFF. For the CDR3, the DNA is TGTGCCAGCAGCCAAGCAACTAGCGGGTCGAGCTCCTACAATGAGCAGTTCTTC.